These 5 T cell receptor beta chains were all obtained from the same sample, sequenced in a study of T-cell reconstitution after alpha-beta-depleted transplantation in children. Unique molecular identifiers were used to barcode this TCRbeta library. Each CDR3 protein gets one entry after TCRdb re-called the PCR reads with MiXCR. The sample gives about 180,000 distinct CDR3 sequences, over 8.5% of which show up once; roughly 13% is in the top ten. The material sequenced was PBMCs, taken before TCRalphabeta/CD19-depleted stem cell transplant. These receptors all come from a boy aged 2 to 10 with acute myeloid leukemia, due to receive a stem cell transplant.

This clonotype has a count of ten or more. The chain joins TRBV20-1 to TRBJ2-1; 8 bases map to TRBD2. Germline V lookup: CDR1 DFQATT, CDR2 SNEGSKA (reference sequence). The trim removed 1 base at V and 4 bases at J, leaving 6 bases unmatched. The CDR3 runs 15 residues. The CDR3: CSARVGRGVYNEQFF. The CDR3 region has the DNA TGCAGTGCTAGAGTGGGGCGGGGGGTGTACAATGAGCAGTTCTTC.

This clonotype appeared many times. J is TRBJ2-1 and V is TRBV7-8; 8 bases agree with TRBD2. J lost 6 bases, V lost 0 bases, and 7 bases had no gene match. Germline V CDR1 and CDR2: SGHVS, FQNEAQ. CDR3 length equals 16 residues. In DNA form, the CDR3 reads TGTGCCAGCAGCTTAGCTCAGCGGGAGTACACCAATGAGCAGTTCTTC. This translates into CASSLAQREYTNEQFF.

This clonotype was picked up many times. The chain links TRBV5-1 to TRBJ2-1, with 11 bases identical to TRBD2. CDR3 length equals 16 residues. Germline assignment: CDR1 SGHRS and CDR2 YFSETQ. The trim removed 6 bases at V and 7 bases at J, leaving 12 bases unmatched. The CDR3 nucleotides are TGCGCCAGCACCTCACTAGCGGGAGTGGGGATGAATGAGCAGTTCTTC. Translation gives CASTSLAGVGMNEQFF.

The table lists this clonotype with many counts. The chain joins TRBV12-3 or TRBV12-4 to TRBJ2-1; no clear D gene. This CDR3 contains 17 residues. The V and J ends lost 3 bases and 2 bases respectively, with 17 bases between them. CDR3 sequence (DNA): TGTGCCAGCAGTTTCTCGTGGGTGGGTATCACCTACAATGAGCAGTTCTTC. It codes for CASSFSWVGITYNEQFF.

This clonotype appeared many times. The CDR3 DNA is TGTGCCAGCAGTTTATTGGGACAGGGGATAGGTACAGATACGCAGTATTTT. Translated: CASSLLGQGIGTDTQYF. This rearrangement joins TRBV27 to TRBJ2-3; 10 nucleotides match TRBD1. The CDR3 length is 17 residues. CDR1 is MNHEY and CDR2 is SMNVEV in the germline V gene (reference sequence). V shed 1 base, J shed 3 bases, and the junction held 7 bases outside the gene matches.